This T cell receptor beta chain was documented in a study of response to subunit inactivated influenza vaccine. General study points: The authors offered the suggestion that each seasonal influenza vaccination recruits few new T cells.

TCRdb recomputed calls from the RT-PCR reads with MiXCR, one row per CDR3 protein. This sample has hundreds of thousands of distinct CDR3 sequences, with about 10% found just once. The V end lost 3 bases, the J end lost 6 bases, and 14 bases lay between the germline ends. This CDR3 contains 15 residues. In germline, CDR1 is MDHEN, CDR2 SYDVKM. In regard to this clonotype: Its antigen remains unknown.

V is TRBV28 and J is TRBJ1-4, with TRBD1 as a possible D gene (5 bases). The sequenced sample was PBMCs from blood, obtained on the day of vaccination. The clonotype originates from a man in his fifties who received an inactivated influenza vaccine. CDR3 loop: CASSFPPGRDEKLFF. The CDR3 nucleotides read TGTGCCAGCAGTTTCCCCCCAGGGAGGGATGAAAAACTGTTTTTT.